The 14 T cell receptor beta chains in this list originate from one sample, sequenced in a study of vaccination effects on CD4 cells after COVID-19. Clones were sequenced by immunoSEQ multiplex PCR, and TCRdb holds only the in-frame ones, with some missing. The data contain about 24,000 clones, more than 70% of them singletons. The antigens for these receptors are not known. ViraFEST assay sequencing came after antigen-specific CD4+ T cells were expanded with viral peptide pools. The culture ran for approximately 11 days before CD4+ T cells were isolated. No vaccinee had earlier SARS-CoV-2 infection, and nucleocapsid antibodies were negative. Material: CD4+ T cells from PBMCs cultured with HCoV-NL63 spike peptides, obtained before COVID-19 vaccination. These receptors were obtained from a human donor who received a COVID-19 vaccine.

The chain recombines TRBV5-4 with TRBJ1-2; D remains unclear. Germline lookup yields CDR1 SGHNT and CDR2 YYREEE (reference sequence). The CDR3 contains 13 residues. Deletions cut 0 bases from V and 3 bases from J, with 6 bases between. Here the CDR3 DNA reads TGTGCCAGCAGCTTGGACGGACACTATGGCTACACCTTC. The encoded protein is CASSLDGHYGYTF.

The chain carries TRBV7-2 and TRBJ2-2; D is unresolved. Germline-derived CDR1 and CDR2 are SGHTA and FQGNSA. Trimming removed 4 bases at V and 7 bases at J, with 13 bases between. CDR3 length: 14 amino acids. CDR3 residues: CASSSYSRSGELFF. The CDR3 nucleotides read TGTGCCAGCAGCTCCTACTCCAGAAGCGGGGAGCTGTTTTTT.

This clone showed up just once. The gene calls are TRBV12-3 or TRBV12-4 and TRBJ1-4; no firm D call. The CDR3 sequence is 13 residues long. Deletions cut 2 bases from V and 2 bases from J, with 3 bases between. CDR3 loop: CASSLWTNEKLFF. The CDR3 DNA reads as TGTGCCAGCAGTTTATGGACTAATGAAAAACTGTTTTTT.

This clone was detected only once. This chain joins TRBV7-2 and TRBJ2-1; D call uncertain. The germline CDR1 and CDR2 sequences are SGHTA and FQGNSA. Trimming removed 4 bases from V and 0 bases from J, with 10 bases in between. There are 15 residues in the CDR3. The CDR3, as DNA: TGTGCCAGCAGCTCTCGTAAAAGCTCCTACAATGAGCAGTTCTTC. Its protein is CASSSRKSSYNEQFF.

The CDR3 DNA reads TGCGCCAGCACCTACGCACTGGACCAGCATTTT. Its translation is CASTYALDQHF. This chain links TRBV5-1 with TRBJ1-5; D ambiguous. Trimming shortened V by 6 bases and J by 12 bases, and 13 bases separated the two germline ends. The CDR3 is 11 amino acids. Germline CDR1 reads SGHRS; CDR2 reads YFSETQ.

CDR3 residues: CASSVYWYGYTF. The CDR3 DNA reads TGTGCCAGCAGTGTCTACTGGTATGGCTACACCTTC. The chain employs TRBV2 and TRBJ1-2, with D unclear. This CDR3 has 12 amino acids. V lost 4 bases, J lost 5 bases, and 8 bases lay in between. From germline, CDR1 is SNHLY and CDR2 FYNNEI. The full variable domain, completed using reference TRBV2 and TRBJ1-2, is EPEVTQTPSHQVTQMGQEVILRCVPISNHLYFYWYRQILGQKVEFLVSFYNNEISEKSEIFDDQFSVERPDGSNFTLKIRSTKLEDSAMYFCASSVYWYGYTFGSGTRLTVV.

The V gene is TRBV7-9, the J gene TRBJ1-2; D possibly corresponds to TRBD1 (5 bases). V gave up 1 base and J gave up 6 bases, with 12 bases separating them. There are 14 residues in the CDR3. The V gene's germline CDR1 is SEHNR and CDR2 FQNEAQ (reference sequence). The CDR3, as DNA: TGTGCCAGCAGCTTAGGGGTGGTGGGGCATGGCTACACCTTC. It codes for CASSLGVVGHGYTF.

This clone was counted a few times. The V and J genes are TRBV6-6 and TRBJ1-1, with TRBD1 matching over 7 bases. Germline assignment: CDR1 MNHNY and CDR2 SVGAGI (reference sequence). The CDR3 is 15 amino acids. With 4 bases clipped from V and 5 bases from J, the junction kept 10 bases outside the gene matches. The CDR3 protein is CASSSPDRWVTEAFF. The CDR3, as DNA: TGTGCCAGCAGTTCCCCGGACAGGTGGGTTACTGAAGCTTTCTTT.

In DNA form, the CDR3 reads TGTGCCAGCGCCAGGGGGCGGGATACGCAGTATTTT. Protein: CASARGRDTQYF. The rearrangement joins TRBV7-8 to TRBJ2-3; 8 bases align to TRBD1. J was trimmed by 6 bases and V by 8 bases; bases with no gene match: 4. There are 12 residues in the CDR3. CDR1 and CDR2 (germline): SGHVS, FQNEAQ.

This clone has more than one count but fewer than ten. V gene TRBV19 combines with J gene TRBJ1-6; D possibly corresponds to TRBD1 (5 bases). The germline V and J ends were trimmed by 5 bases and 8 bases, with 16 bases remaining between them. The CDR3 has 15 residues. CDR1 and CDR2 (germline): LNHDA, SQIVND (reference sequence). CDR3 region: CASSGGMTLDSPLHF. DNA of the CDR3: TGTGCCAGTAGTGGGGGAATGACTTTGGATTCACCCCTCCACTTT.

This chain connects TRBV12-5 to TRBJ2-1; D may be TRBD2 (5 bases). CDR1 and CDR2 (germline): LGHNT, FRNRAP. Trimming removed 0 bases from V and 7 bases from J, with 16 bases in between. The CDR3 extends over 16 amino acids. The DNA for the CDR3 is TGTGCTAGTGGTTTGGTAACCCCTAGCCCGGAAAATGAGCAGTTCTTC. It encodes CASGLVTPSPENEQFF.

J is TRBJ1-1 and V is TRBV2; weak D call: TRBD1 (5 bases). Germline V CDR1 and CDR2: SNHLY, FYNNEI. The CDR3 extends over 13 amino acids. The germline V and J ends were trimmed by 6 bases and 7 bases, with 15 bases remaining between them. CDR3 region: CASSLYRDLEAFF. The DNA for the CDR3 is TGTGCCAGCAGCCTTTACCGGGACCTTGAAGCTTTCTTT.

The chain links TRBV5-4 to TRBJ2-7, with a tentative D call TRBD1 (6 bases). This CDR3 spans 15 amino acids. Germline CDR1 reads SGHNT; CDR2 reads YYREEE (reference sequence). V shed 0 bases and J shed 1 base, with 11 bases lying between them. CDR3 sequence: CASSLGLTGSYEQYF. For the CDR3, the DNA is TGTGCCAGCAGCTTGGGTTTAACAGGGTCCTACGAGCAGTACTTC.

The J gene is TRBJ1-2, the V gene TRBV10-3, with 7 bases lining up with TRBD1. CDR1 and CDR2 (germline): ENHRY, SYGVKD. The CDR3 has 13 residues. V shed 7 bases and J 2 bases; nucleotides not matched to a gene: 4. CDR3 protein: CAIMQQGNYGYTF. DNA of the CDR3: TGTGCCATCATGCAACAGGGGAACTATGGCTACACCTTC.